This passage covers 13 T cell receptor beta chains from one sample sequenced in a study of blood T cell repertoires in COVID-19. The assay was immunoSEQ multiplex PCR, and TCRdb's table has in-frame clones only and misses some. In the table there are over 100,000 clones, roughly 87% of which are singletons. The specimen sequenced was peripheral blood. These receptors all come from a man aged 45 to 65 with active COVID-19.

This clone was seen a few times. V is TRBV11-2 and J is TRBJ2-7, with TRBD2 matching over 11 bases. This CDR3 region has 15 residues. Germline loops: CDR1 SGHAT, CDR2 FQNNGV. V shed 5 bases, J shed 2 bases, and the junction held 5 bases outside the gene matches. The CDR3 loop reads CASSKTSGGPYEQYF. The CDR3 DNA reads as TGTGCCAGCAGCAAAACTAGCGGGGGTCCCTACGAGCAGTACTTC. The whole variable domain, remainder taken from reference TRBV11-2 and TRBJ2-7, is EAGVAQSPRYKIIEKRQSVAFWCNPISGHATLYWYQQILGQGPKLLIQFQNNGVVDDSQLPKDRFSAERLKGVDSTLKIQPAKLEDSAVYLCASSKTSGGPYEQYFGPGTRLTVT.

V gene TRBV6-5 combines with J gene TRBJ2-7; tentative D call: TRBD1 (6 bases). The CDR3 is made up of 14 amino acids. Germline assignment: CDR1 MNHEY and CDR2 SVGAGI. V dropped 2 bases and J dropped 2 bases, with 10 bases sitting between them. The CDR3 DNA sequence: TGTGCCAGCAGTTACGACAGGAGGACCTACGAGCAGTACTTC. Translated, it gives CASSYDRRTYEQYF.

The V call is TRBV10-3, the J call TRBJ1-6, with D hard to call. The CDR3 extends over 13 amino acids. Trimming pared 0 bases from V and 13 bases from J, leaving 10 bases between. CDR1 ENHRY and CDR2 SYGVKD come from the germline V gene. CDR3 in DNA: TGTGCCATCAGTGAGTCGAGAGCCCGGCCCCTCCACTTT. This translates into CAISESRARPLHF.

This clone was detected once. Other DNA sequences in this sample translate to the same CDR3. V usage is TRBV12-3 or TRBV12-4 and J usage is TRBJ1-5, with D possibly being TRBD1 (5 bases). V dropped 3 bases and J dropped 7 bases, with 10 bases sitting between them. The CDR3 is made up of 13 amino acids. CDR3 DNA sequence: TGTGCCAGCAGTTTCGGGGGGGGACAGCCCCAGCATTTT. Translated: CASSFGGGQPQHF.

This sequence joins TRBV5-1 and TRBJ2-3; 11 nucleotides line up with TRBD2. CDR1 is SGHRS and CDR2 is YFSETQ in the germline V gene. V lost 5 bases, J lost 1 base, and 6 bases stayed unmatched. CDR3 size: 16 residues. CDR3 residues: CASSLLTSGGTDTQYF. The CDR3 nucleotides are TGCGCCAGCAGTCTCCTGACTAGCGGGGGCACAGATACGCAGTATTTT.

V and J are TRBV28 and TRBJ2-6; TRBD1 matches at 10 bases. The V gene end was trimmed by 6 bases and the J gene end by 0 bases; junction bases not matched to a gene: 2. The CDR3 is 16 amino acids. CDR1 is MDHEN, CDR2 SYDVKM, per germline. The DNA for the CDR3 is TGTGCCAGCAGAGACAGGGGGCCCTCTGGGGCCAACGTCCTGACTTTC. Translated: CASRDRGPSGANVLTF. Full variable domain (outside the CDR3, taken from reference TRBV28 and TRBJ2-6): DVKVTQSSRYLVKRTGEKVFLECVQDMDHENMFWYRQDPGLGLRLIYFSYDVKMKEKGDIPEGYSVSREKKERFSLILESASTNQTSMYLCASRDRGPSGANVLTFGAGSRLTVL.

This chain uses TRBV5-4 with TRBJ1-2; TRBD1 is a possible D gene (6 bases). Per germline, CDR1 SGHNT and CDR2 YYREEE (reference sequence). V lost 4 bases, J lost 6 bases, and 16 bases lay in between. The CDR3 runs 14 residues. CDR3: CASSVSAGVDGYTF. The DNA of the CDR3 is TGTGCCAGCAGCGTATCCGCAGGGGTGGATGGCTACACCTTC.

The rearrangement joins TRBV3-1 (or the pseudogene TRBV3-2) to TRBJ2-1; 8 positions match TRBD1. CDR3 length equals 16 residues. J was trimmed by 1 base and V by 5 bases; bases with no gene match: 7. Per the germline V gene, CDR1 is LGHDT and CDR2 is YNNKEL (reference sequence). This chain's CDR3 is CASSSRTGPSYNEQFF. The DNA for the CDR3 is TGTGCCAGCAGCTCCAGGACAGGGCCTTCCTACAATGAGCAGTTCTTC.

CDR3 protein: CASSRRDTGSYNSPLHF. CDR3 nucleotide sequence: TGTGCCAGCAGCCGTAGGGACACGGGCTCCTATAATTCACCCCTCCACTTT. This chain joins TRBV5-6 and TRBJ1-6; perhaps TRBD1 as D (6 bases). Germline V CDR1 and CDR2: SGHDT, YYEEEE. This CDR3 region has 17 residues. V was trimmed by 4 bases and J by 0 bases, leaving 14 bases between them.

CDR3 nucleotide sequence: TGTGCCAGCAGCTTAGAACCCGGGACTACACACCGGGGGGAGACCCAGTACTTC. Protein product: CASSLEPGTTHRGETQYF. The chain carries TRBV7-2 and TRBJ2-5, with 7 bases matching TRBD2. The germline V gene has CDR1 SGHTA and CDR2 FQGNSA. The V and J ends lost 1 base and 5 bases, in that order; junction bases with no gene match: 16. The CDR3 runs to 18 residues.

J is TRBJ1-1 and V is TRBV5-1; TRBD1 agrees at 7 bases. The CDR3 is made up of 16 amino acids. J gave up 0 bases and V 4 bases, and 9 bases lay outside the gene matches. Germline V lookup: CDR1 SGHRS, CDR2 YFSETQ. The CDR3 protein is CASSITTGAVNTEAFF. The CDR3 DNA reads as TGCGCCAGCAGCATTACTACAGGGGCCGTGAACACTGAAGCTTTCTTT.

In the case of this clone: Different DNA sequences within this sample yield the same CDR3. The chain employs TRBV2 and TRBJ1-4; D remains ambiguous. The CDR3 contains 14 residues. The V and J ends lost 7 bases and 0 bases respectively, with 9 bases between them. Germline CDR1 is SNHLY and CDR2 is FYNNEI. CDR3 sequence (DNA): TGTGCCAGCATTCTCGACTCAACTAATGAAAAACTGTTTTTT. Translation gives CASILDSTNEKLFF.

The CDR3 loop reads CASSLLAGSTSPLHF. As DNA, the CDR3 is TGTGCCAGCAGCTTGCTGGCAGGGTCTACTTCACCCCTCCACTTT. The chain is built from TRBV5-5 and TRBJ1-6, with a possible D match to TRBD1 (5 bases). The V end lost 1 base, the J end lost 9 bases, and 14 bases lay between the germline ends. The CDR3 has 15 residues. Looked up from germline, CDR1 is SGHKS and CDR2 is YYEKEE (reference sequence). The whole variable domain, remainder taken from reference TRBV5-5 and TRBJ1-6, is DAGVTQSPTHLIKTRGQQVTLRCSPISGHKSVSWYQQVLGQGPQFIFQYYEKEERGRGNFPDRFSARQFPNYSSELNVNALLLGDSALYLCASSLLAGSTSPLHFGNGTRLTVT.